This TCR beta chain derives from a study of T cell repertoires in cytomegalovirus infection. Regarding the study as a whole: The ex vivo response showed dominance by HLA-C-restricted CMV-specific TCR beta clonotypes.

This clonotype appeared a few times. Its target is not known. Trimming cost V 3 bases and J 7 bases; bases outside gene matches: 12. The germline CDR1 and CDR2 sequences are DFQATT and SNEGSKA (reference sequence). There are 16 residues in the CDR3. TCRdb re-called the reads with MiXCR, one entry per CDR3 protein. The table lists some 200,000 distinct CDR3 sequences, roughly 9.8% of them singletons, with about 4.6% in the top ten. Sequencing input: PBMCs. This clonotype was obtained from a human donor in good health (CMV status not recorded). Some clones in this sample may be carry-over from other donors' samples. The rearrangement uses TRBV20-1 and TRBJ2-2, with 9 bases matching TRBD2. In DNA form, the CDR3 reads TGCAGTGCTAGTGCTAGCGGGAACAGCAAGGTCGGGGAGCTGTTTTTT. This translates into CSASASGNSKVGELFF.